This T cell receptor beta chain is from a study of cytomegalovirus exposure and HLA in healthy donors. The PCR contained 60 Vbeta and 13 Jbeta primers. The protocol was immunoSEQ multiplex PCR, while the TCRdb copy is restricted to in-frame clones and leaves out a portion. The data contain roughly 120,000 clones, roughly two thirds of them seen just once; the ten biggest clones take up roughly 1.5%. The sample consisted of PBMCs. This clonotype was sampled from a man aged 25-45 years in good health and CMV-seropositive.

CDR3 DNA: TGTGCCAGCGCTAACCTAAGGACAGGGGTGATCCAAGAGACCCAGTACTTC. Its protein product is CASANLRTGVIQETQYF. This chain connects TRBV27 to TRBJ2-5; TRBD1 agrees at 9 bases. V dropped 8 bases and J dropped 1; count of bases not matched to a gene: 14. The germline gives CDR1 MNHEY, CDR2 SMNVEV (reference sequence). The CDR3 has 17 amino acids.